The sequence of this T cell receptor beta chain was determined in a study of OX40 agonist ivuxolimab in advanced cancers. Across the whole study: While on treatment, patients had intravenous ivuxolimab at 0.01 to 10 mg/kg every 2 weeks.

CDR3 size: 15 residues. Germline CDR1 reads SEHNR; CDR2 reads FQNEAQ (reference sequence). Trimming cost V 4 bases and J 3 bases; bases outside gene matches: 2. With autoimmune disease history or systemic immunosuppression, patients were excluded. TCRdb's table, derived via immunoSEQ multiplex PCR, lists solely in-frame clones and lacks some. This table has more than 50,000 clones, 75% to 90% appearing once. The sequencing used CD4+ or CD8+ T cells sorted from blood, collected in a trial of the OX40 agonist ivuxolimab. This TCR came from an adult with an advanced solid tumor such as melanoma, head and neck, liver or kidney cancer. This sequence joins TRBV7-9 and TRBJ2-7; 14 bases line up with TRBD2. DNA of the CDR3: TGTGCCAGCAGCTCTGGGACTAGCGGGAGCTACGAGCAGTACTTC. Protein: CASSSGTSGSYEQYF.